Listed here are 23 T cell receptor beta chains from one sample, sequenced in a study of cytomegalovirus exposure and HLA in healthy donors. With 60 Vbeta and 13 Jbeta primers, the PCR was carried out. The method was immunoSEQ multiplex PCR; TCRdb's version includes in-frame clones alone and lacks a portion of them. The profile covers tens of thousands of clones, with around 77% appearing a single time and more than 4.5% taken by the ten largest. The sequenced material came from PBMCs. These TCRs come from a male donor in good health and CMV-seropositive.

The CDR3 coding sequence is TGTGCCACCAGCCCGATGACTTCCGTCCCCCCAGGGGAGCAGTTCTTC. It is translated as CATSPMTSVPPGEQFF. The V and J genes are TRBV15 and TRBJ2-1, with D perhaps matching TRBD1 (5 bases). V lost 5 bases, J lost 10 bases, and 24 bases lay in between. There are 16 residues in the CDR3. Germline values: CDR1 LNHNV, CDR2 YYDKDF (reference sequence).

This clone was seen a single time. The chain combines TRBV4-1 with TRBJ2-1; 16 nucleotides align to TRBD2. In germline, CDR1 is MGHRA, CDR2 YSYEKL. CDR3 length: 16 amino acids. V dropped 4 bases and J dropped 8; count of bases not matched to a gene: 5. Written as DNA, the CDR3 is TGCGCCAGCAGCCGAGGGACTAGCGGGGGGGCCTATGAGCAGTTCTTC. Translated, it gives CASSRGTSGGAYEQFF.

This clone has just one count. The chain carries TRBV7-2 and TRBJ2-7; 16 nucleotides align to TRBD2. The trim removed 5 bases at V and 0 bases at J, leaving 10 bases unmatched. The length of the CDR3 is 19 residues. The germline CDR1 and CDR2 sequences are SGHTA and FQGNSA. The DNA of the CDR3 is TGTGCCAGCAGCCCTCCGGGACTAGCGGGGGGGGAGAGCTCCTACGAGCAGTACTTC. Amino acids: CASSPPGLAGGESSYEQYF. The full variable domain, in which reference TRBV7-2 and TRBJ2-7 provide the parts outside the CDR3, is GAGVSQSPSNKVTEKGKDVELRCDPISGHTALYWYRQSLGQGLEFLIYFQGNSAPDKSGLPSDRFSAERTGGSVSTLTIQRTQQEDSAVYLCASSPPGLAGGESSYEQYFGPGTRLTVT.

The chain uses TRBV6-1 and TRBJ1-2; D not certain. From germline, CDR1 is MNHNS and CDR2 SASEGT. The CDR3 sequence is 15 residues long. V was pared by 1 base and J by 4 bases, with 13 bases between. Written as DNA, the CDR3 is TGTGCCAGCAGTGAAGGGGCAGTCCGTGGCTATGGCTACACCTTC. Amino acid sequence: CASSEGAVRGYGYTF.

The V gene is TRBV28, the J gene TRBJ2-7; tentatively, D is TRBD1 (6 bases). With 4 bases removed from V and 0 bases from J, the gap between germline ends came to 16 bases. Germline loops: CDR1 MDHEN, CDR2 SYDVKM. The CDR3 sequence is 16 residues long. The CDR3 region is CASSSPGHPNSYEQYF. The DNA for the CDR3 is TGTGCCAGCAGTTCCCCGGGACACCCAAACTCCTACGAGCAGTACTTC. Drawing the rest from reference TRBV28 and TRBJ2-7, the complete variable domain is DVKVTQSSRYLVKRTGEKVFLECVQDMDHENMFWYRQDPGLGLRLIYFSYDVKMKEKGDIPEGYSVSREKKERFSLILESASTNQTSMYLCASSSPGHPNSYEQYFGPGTRLTVT.

The chain is built from TRBV6-4 and TRBJ2-3; D perhaps matches TRBD2 (6 bases). The CDR3 has 14 amino acids. V lost 3 bases, J lost 6 bases, and 13 bases lay in between. The germline CDR1 and CDR2 sequences are MRHNA and SNTAGT. In DNA form, the CDR3 reads TGTGCCAGCAGTGATAACCCACTAGCCGATACGCAGTATTTT. Its translation: CASSDNPLADTQYF.

The CDR3 here is CASSLSIGAGYNEQFF. The CDR3 coding sequence is TGTGCCAGCAGCTTATCCATTGGGGCAGGGTACAATGAGCAGTTCTTC. The rearrangement joins TRBV7-7 to TRBJ2-1; D is possibly TRBD1 (5 bases). The CDR3 has 16 residues. Trimming removed 2 bases from V and 4 bases from J, with 15 bases in between. Germline lookup yields CDR1 SSHAT and CDR2 FNYEAQ (reference sequence).

This clone was counted once. CDR3 region: CASSDRTAPYEQYF. CDR3 DNA sequence: TGTGCCAGCAGTGATAGGACAGCCCCCTACGAGCAGTACTTC. The V gene is TRBV6-1, the J gene TRBJ2-7; D possibly corresponds to TRBD1 (6 bases). The V gene lost 3 bases and the J gene lost 2 bases, with 11 bases spanning the gap. Per the germline V gene, CDR1 is MNHNS and CDR2 is SASEGT. This CDR3 comprises 14 residues.

This clone occurred once. The chain links TRBV4-3 to TRBJ2-7, with 7 bases matching TRBD2. V dropped 3 bases and J dropped 0; count of bases not matched to a gene: 5. The CDR3 length is 15 residues. The germline V gene has CDR1 LGHNA and CDR2 YSLEER. The CDR3 loop is CASSQDLAGSYEQYF. DNA of the CDR3: TGCGCCAGCAGCCAGGATTTAGCGGGCTCCTACGAGCAGTACTTC.

This clone has just one count. The chain has TRBV7-9 and TRBJ2-7; 7 bases line up with TRBD2. CDR1 and CDR2 (germline): SEHNR, FQNEAQ (reference sequence). Germline trimming cut 1 base from V and 3 bases from J; bases unmatched to any gene: 6. This CDR3 contains 15 residues. The CDR3 here is CASSLVGEGLYEQYF. The CDR3 DNA follows: TGTGCCAGCAGCTTAGTGGGGGAGGGCCTCTACGAGCAGTACTTC.

This clone occurred a few times. The CDR3 spells CASLGGQGNEQFF. The DNA of the CDR3 is TGTGCCAGCCTGGGGGGGCAGGGCAATGAGCAGTTCTTC. The rearrangement links TRBV6-5 to TRBJ2-1; a weak D match, TRBD2 (7 bases). The germline CDR1 and CDR2 sequences are MNHEY and SVGAGI. The V end was cut by 8 bases, the J end by 6 bases, with 14 bases between. This CDR3 is built from 13 residues.

This rearrangement joins TRBV4-2 to TRBJ1-2; D is ambiguous. Per the germline V gene, CDR1 is LGHNA and CDR2 is YNFKEQ. The CDR3 contains 13 residues. With 0 bases removed from V and 1 base from J, the gap between germline ends came to 3 bases. The CDR3 loop is CASSQDSNYGYTF. The CDR3 coding sequence is TGTGCCAGCAGCCAAGACAGTAACTATGGCTACACCTTC.

This clone was seen a few times. V and J are TRBV11-3 and TRBJ2-1; D remains unclear. Germline V lookup: CDR1 SGHNT, CDR2 YENEEA. CDR3 size: 17 residues. Trimming removed 8 bases from V and 0 bases from J, with 20 bases in between. CDR3 loop: CASFLRPRNCSYNEQFF. In DNA form, the CDR3 reads TGTGCCAGCTTTCTCCGCCCCCGCAACTGCTCCTACAATGAGCAGTTCTTC.

The chain has TRBV30 and TRBJ1-5; no definite D call. This CDR3 has 13 amino acids. The V end lost 3 bases, the J end lost 7 bases, and 13 bases lay between the germline ends. CDR1 GTSNPN and CDR2 SVGIG come from the germline V gene (reference sequence). CDR3 nucleotide sequence: TGTGCCTGGAGAGAACAATCCGGGCAGCCCCAGCATTTT. Its translation is CAWREQSGQPQHF.

The chain has TRBV4-1 and TRBJ2-1, with TRBD1 as a possible D gene (5 bases). Germline CDR1 reads MGHRA; CDR2 reads YSYEKL. The CDR3 is made up of 17 amino acids. Trimming pared 4 bases from V and 0 bases from J, leaving 16 bases between. The CDR3 spells CASSRNTGDGSYNEQFF. CDR3 coding DNA: TGCGCCAGCAGCCGAAATACAGGAGACGGCTCCTACAATGAGCAGTTCTTC.

The rearrangement joins TRBV5-4 to TRBJ2-5; D is ambiguous. The CDR3 is made up of 11 amino acids. Germline V gene lookup returns CDR1 SGHNT and CDR2 YYREEE (reference sequence). Trimming cost V 4 bases and J 2 bases, with 3 bases left between them. CDR3 in amino acids: CASSQQETQYF. CDR3 nucleotides: TGTGCCAGCAGCCAACAAGAGACCCAGTACTTC.

V gene TRBV2 combines with J gene TRBJ1-6; the D is unclear. CDR1 is SNHLY, CDR2 FYNNEI, per germline. V shed 7 bases and J shed 5 bases, with 12 bases lying between them. The CDR3 totals 14 residues. CDR3 amino acids: CASIARVDNSPLHF. For the CDR3, the DNA is TGTGCCAGCATCGCGAGGGTGGATAATTCACCCCTCCACTTT.

This chain uses TRBV5-1 with TRBJ2-7; the D gene is possibly TRBD2 (6 bases). The CDR3 is made up of 15 amino acids. V lost 1 base, J lost 2 bases, and 13 bases lay in between. CDR1 is SGHRS, CDR2 YFSETQ, per germline. CDR3 region: CASSLRLGSPYEQYF. Here the CDR3 DNA reads TGCGCCAGCAGCTTGAGACTCGGGAGCCCCTACGAGCAGTACTTC.

This clone was seen just once. V usage is TRBV4-2 and J usage is TRBJ1-4; no reliable D call. Germline loops: CDR1 LGHNA, CDR2 YNFKEQ. The CDR3 extends over 18 amino acids. Trimming stripped 0 bases from V and 1 base from J, with 15 bases between. The CDR3 nucleotides are TGTGCCAGCAGCCAAGATGGCCCACCACGGGGAACTAATGAAAAACTGTTTTTT. Residues: CASSQDGPPRGTNEKLFF.

The chain uses TRBV9 and TRBJ2-5; 8 nucleotides line up with TRBD2. Unmatched junction bases numbered 11, after V lost 0 bases and J lost 1 base. The CDR3 has 18 amino acids. CDR1 is SGDLS and CDR2 is YYNGEE in the germline V gene. The CDR3 loop reads CASSVAGAGGHLQETQYF. In nucleotides, the CDR3 is TGTGCCAGCAGCGTAGCTGGGGCGGGGGGTCATCTCCAAGAGACCCAGTACTTC.

This sequence joins TRBV5-4 and TRBJ1-2, with a weak D call TRBD1 (5 bases). Germline lookup yields CDR1 SGHNT and CDR2 YYREEE (reference sequence). Trimming pared 2 bases from V and 7 bases from J, leaving 6 bases between. This CDR3 is built from 11 residues. The CDR3 coding sequence is TGTGCCAGCAGCTTCGGGGGTGGCTACACCTTC. It codes for CASSFGGGYTF.

In its sample, this clone was seen a few times. This specimen includes other DNA sequences encoding the same CDR3. The genes are TRBV15 and TRBJ1-2; maybe TRBD1 (5 bases). CDR1 and CDR2 (germline): LNHNV, YYDKDF (reference sequence). This CDR3 region has 13 residues. V was trimmed by 5 bases and J by 6 bases, leaving 13 bases between them. In DNA form, the CDR3 reads TGTGCCACCAGCCCGAGGGGAGGTGATGGCTACACCTTC. This sequence encodes CATSPRGGDGYTF. Full variable domain (outside the CDR3, taken from reference TRBV15 and TRBJ1-2): DAMVIQNPRYQVTQFGKPVTLSCSQTLNHNVMYWYQQKSSQAPKLLFHYYDKDFNNEADTPDNFQSRRPNTSFCFLDIRSPGLGDTAMYLCATSPRGGDGYTFGSGTRLTVV.

The chain combines TRBV15 with TRBJ2-7, with D hard to call. This CDR3 has 14 residues. The germline V gene encodes CDR1 LNHNV and CDR2 YYDKDF (reference sequence). V was shortened by 3 bases and J by 2 bases, with 11 bases between the two germline ends. CDR3 region: CATSSLTMTYEQYF. In DNA, the CDR3 is TGTGCCACCAGCAGTTTGACAATGACCTACGAGCAGTACTTC. Full variable domain (missing parts from reference TRBV15 and TRBJ2-7): DAMVIQNPRYQVTQFGKPVTLSCSQTLNHNVMYWYQQKSSQAPKLLFHYYDKDFNNEADTPDNFQSRRPNTSFCFLDIRSPGLGDTAMYLCATSSLTMTYEQYFGPGTRLTVT.